The rows below give T cell receptor beta chains drawn from one sample of a study of T cell changes during pregnancy in multiple sclerosis. Produced via immunoSEQ multiplex PCR; TCRdb's table is partial and in-frame only. The sample contains 46,000 or so clones, around 90% of which appear only once. Sequences were derived from peripheral blood, sampled in the second trimester of pregnancy. The receptors shown here come from a female donor in good health, enrolled as a control in a pregnancy study. The CDR3 runs from the conserved cysteine through the conserved F or W. D genes are given only for firm matches.

v_gene	d_gene	j_gene	CDR3aa	CDR3nt
TRBV2	NA	TRBJ1-3	CASSGGDGNTIYF	TGTGCCAGCAGTGGGGGAGACGGAAACACCATATATTTT
TRBV6-6	NA	TRBJ1-5	CASIFRQANQPQHF	TGTGCCAGCATCTTTAGACAGGCTAATCAGCCCCAGCATTTT
TRBV19	TRBD1	TRBJ1-5	CASSIGGPWDRGRQPQHF	TGTGCCAGTAGTATAGGGGGCCCCTGGGACAGGGGTAGGCAGCCCCAGCATTTT
TRBV7-2	TRBD2	TRBJ2-3	CASRLAGGVTTDTQYF	TGTGCCAGCAGACTAGCGGGGGGAGTTACCACAGATACGCAGTATTTT
TRBV25-1	TRBD1	TRBJ1-2	CASSIGQVEYYGYTF	TGTGCCAGCAGTATAGGACAGGTTGAGTATTATGGCTACACCTTC
TRBV4-2	NA	TRBJ2-1	CASSQETRSVQFF	TGTGCCAGCAGCCAAGAGACCCGGAGTGTTCAGTTCTTC
TRBV5-8	NA	TRBJ1-1	CASSSTLRFAEAFF	TGTGCCAGCAGCTCGACCTTGAGGTTCGCTGAAGCTTTCTTT
TRBV7-7	NA	TRBJ1-5	CASSLEARAGVLCQPQHF	TGTGCTAGCAGCTTAGAGGCGCGCGCGGGGGTTTTATGTCAGCCCCAGCATTTT
TRBV4-3	NA	TRBJ2-3	CASSQATGRGDTQYF	TGCGCCAGCAGCCAAGCGACCGGACGGGGAGATACGCAGTATTTT
TRBV5-1	NA	TRBJ1-3	CASSLPTILRNTIYF	TGCGCCAGCAGCTTGCCGACAATCTTGAGAAACACCATATATTTT